This TCR beta chain comes out of a study of cytomegalovirus exposure and HLA in healthy donors. In the study overall: Among about 179 million T cells, an earlier analysis found 117 million unique TCR beta sequences.

Everyone who donated was a healthy bone marrow donor. This clone appeared a few times. Its matching antigen is unknown. Study findings and constraints: For most TCR sequences rarity was the rule, although some public TCRs occurred in many donors. TCR beta chains associated with HLA were, in a later analysis, more clonally expanded than equally common others.

CDR3 length equals 15 residues. The germline V gene has CDR1 SGHRS and CDR2 YFSETQ. V dropped 3 bases and J dropped 5; count of bases not matched to a gene: 8. The PCR made use of 60 Vbeta and 13 Jbeta primers. Produced via immunoSEQ multiplex PCR; TCRdb's table is partial and in-frame only. The table records about 120,000 clones, about 9.4% of them present only once. The sequencing input was PBMCs. The receptor was isolated from a woman aged 35 to 49 in good health and CMV-seropositive. The chain is built from TRBV5-1 and TRBJ2-1; 7 bases line up with TRBD1. The CDR3 DNA sequence: TGCGCCAGCAGCTCTCTGACAGGGAGAGACAATGAGCAGTTCTTC. This gives the protein CASSSLTGRDNEQFF.